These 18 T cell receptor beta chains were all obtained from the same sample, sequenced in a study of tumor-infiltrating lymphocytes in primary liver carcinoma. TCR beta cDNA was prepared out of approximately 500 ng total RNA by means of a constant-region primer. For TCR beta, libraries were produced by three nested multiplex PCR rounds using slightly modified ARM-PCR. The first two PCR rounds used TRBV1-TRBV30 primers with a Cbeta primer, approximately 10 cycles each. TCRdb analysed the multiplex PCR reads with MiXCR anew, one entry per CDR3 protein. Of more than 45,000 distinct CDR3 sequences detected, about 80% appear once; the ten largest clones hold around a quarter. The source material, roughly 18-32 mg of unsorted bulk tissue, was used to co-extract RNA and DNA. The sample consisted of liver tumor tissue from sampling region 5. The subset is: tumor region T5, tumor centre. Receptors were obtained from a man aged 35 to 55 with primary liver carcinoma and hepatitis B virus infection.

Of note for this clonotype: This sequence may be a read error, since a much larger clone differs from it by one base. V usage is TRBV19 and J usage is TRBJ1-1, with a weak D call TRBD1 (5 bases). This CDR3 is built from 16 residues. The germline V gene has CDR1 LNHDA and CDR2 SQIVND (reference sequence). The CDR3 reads CASSLAGGEGNTDAFF. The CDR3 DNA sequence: TGTGCCAGTAGTCTGGCCGGCGGGGAGGGGAACACTGATGCTTTCTTT. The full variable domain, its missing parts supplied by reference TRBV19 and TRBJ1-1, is DGGITQSPKYLFRKEGQNVTLSCEQNLNHDAMYWYRQDPGQGLRLIYYSQIVNDFQKGDIAEGYSVSREKKESFPLTVTSAQKNPTAFYLCASSLAGGEGNTDAFFGQGTRLTVV.

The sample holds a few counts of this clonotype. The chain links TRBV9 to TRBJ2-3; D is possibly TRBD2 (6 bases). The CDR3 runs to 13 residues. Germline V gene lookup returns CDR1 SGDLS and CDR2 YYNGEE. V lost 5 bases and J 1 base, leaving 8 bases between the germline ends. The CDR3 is CASRGEGTDTQYF. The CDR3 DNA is TGTGCCAGCAGAGGGGAGGGCACAGATACGCAGTATTTT. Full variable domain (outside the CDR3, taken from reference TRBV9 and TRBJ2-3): DSGVTQTPKHLITATGQRVTLRCSPRSGDLSVYWYQQSLDQGLQFLIQYYNGEERAKGNILERFSAQQFPDLHSELNLSSLELGDSALYFCASRGEGTDTQYFGPGTRLTVL.

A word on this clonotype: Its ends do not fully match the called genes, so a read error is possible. The DNA of the CDR3 is TGCGCCAGCGGCCAGATATCGGGCAATGGGCAGTTCTTC. This codes for CASGQISGNGQFF. The rearrangement joins TRBV5-1 to TRBJ2-1; the D is unclear. The germline gives CDR1 SGHRS, CDR2 YFSETQ. This CDR3 has 13 residues.

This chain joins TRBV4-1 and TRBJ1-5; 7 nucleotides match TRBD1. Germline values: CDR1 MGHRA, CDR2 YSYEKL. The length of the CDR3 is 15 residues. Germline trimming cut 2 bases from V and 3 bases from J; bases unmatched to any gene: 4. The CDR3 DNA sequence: TGCGCCAGCAGCCAACAGGACAGGCCCAATCAGCCCCAGCATTTT. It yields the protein CASSQQDRPNQPQHF.

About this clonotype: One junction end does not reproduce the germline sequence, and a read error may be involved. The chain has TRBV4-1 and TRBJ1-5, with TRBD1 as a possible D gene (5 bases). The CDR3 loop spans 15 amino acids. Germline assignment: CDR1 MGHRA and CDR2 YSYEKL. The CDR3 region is CTSSLIEGSNQPQHF. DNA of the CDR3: TGCACCAGTAGTCTCATAGAGGGGAGCAATCAGCCCCAGCATTTT.

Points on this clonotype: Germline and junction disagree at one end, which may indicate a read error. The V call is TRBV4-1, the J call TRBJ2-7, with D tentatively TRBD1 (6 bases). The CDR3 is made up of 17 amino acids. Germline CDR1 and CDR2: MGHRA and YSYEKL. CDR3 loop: CVSSRGGRQGLSYDQYF. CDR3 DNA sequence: TGCGTCAGCAGCCGAGGGGGACGGCAGGGGCTCTCCTACGATCAGTACTTC.

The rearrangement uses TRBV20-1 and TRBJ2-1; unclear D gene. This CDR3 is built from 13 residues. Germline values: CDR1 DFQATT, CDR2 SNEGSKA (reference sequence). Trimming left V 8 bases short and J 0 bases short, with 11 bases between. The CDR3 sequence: CSWSLSSYNEQFF. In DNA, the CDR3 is TGCAGTTGGTCCTTAAGCTCCTACAATGAGCAGTTCTTC.

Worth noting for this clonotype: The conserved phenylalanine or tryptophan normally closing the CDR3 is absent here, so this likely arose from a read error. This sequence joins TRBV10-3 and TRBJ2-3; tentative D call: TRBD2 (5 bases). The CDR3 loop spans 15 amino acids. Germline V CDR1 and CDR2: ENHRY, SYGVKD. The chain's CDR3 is CTISEGSGSTDTQYY. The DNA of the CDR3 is TGTACCATCAGTGAAGGGAGCGGCAGCACAGATACGCAGTATTAT.

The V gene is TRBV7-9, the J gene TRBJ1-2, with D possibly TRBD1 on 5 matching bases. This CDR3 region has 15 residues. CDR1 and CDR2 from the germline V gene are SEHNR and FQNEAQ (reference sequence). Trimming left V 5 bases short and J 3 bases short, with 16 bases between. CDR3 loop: CASSLVAGSDYGYTF. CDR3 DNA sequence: TGTGCCAGCAGCCTAGTGGCAGGGTCTGACTATGGCTACACCTTC. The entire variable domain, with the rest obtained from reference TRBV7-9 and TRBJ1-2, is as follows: DTGVSQNPRHKITKRGQNVTFRCDPISEHNRLYWYRQTLGQGPEFLTYFQNEAQLEKSRLLSDRFSAERPKGSFSTLEIQRTEQGDSAMYLCASSLVAGSDYGYTFGSGTRLTVV.

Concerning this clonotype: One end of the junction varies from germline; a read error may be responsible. The CDR3 bases are TGTACCAGCAGACCCGGGATGGCTGGGGCCAACGTCCTGACTTTC. Encoded protein: CTSRPGMAGANVLTF. The chain joins TRBV4-2 to TRBJ2-6; the D gene is possibly TRBD2 (5 bases). This CDR3 spans 15 amino acids. CDR1 and CDR2 (germline): LGHNA, YNFKEQ.

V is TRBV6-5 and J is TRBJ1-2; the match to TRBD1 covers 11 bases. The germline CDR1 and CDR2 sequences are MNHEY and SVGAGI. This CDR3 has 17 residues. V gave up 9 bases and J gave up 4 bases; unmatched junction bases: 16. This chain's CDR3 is CARKRGQGGRFGYGYTF. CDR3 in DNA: TGTGCCAGGAAGCGGGGACAGGGGGGTCGATTCGGCTATGGCTACACCTTC.

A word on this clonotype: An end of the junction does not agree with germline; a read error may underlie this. The CDR3 loop is CVSSPYDEQFF. The CDR3 nucleotides read TGTGTCAGCTCACCATACGATGAGCAGTTCTTC. V gene TRBV18 combines with J gene TRBJ2-1; D remains unclear. The V gene's germline CDR1 is KGHSH and CDR2 LQKENI. The CDR3 is made up of 11 amino acids.

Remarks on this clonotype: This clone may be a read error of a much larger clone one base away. CDR3 nucleotide sequence: TGTGCCGACAGCCTCGGGGAGAACACTGAAGCTTTCTTT. This encodes CADSLGENTEAFF. The gene calls are TRBV11-2 and TRBJ1-1; possible D gene TRBD1, 5 bases. V was trimmed by 11 bases and J by 1 base, leaving 14 bases between them. This CDR3 has 13 residues. Germline CDR1 SGHAT, CDR2 FQNNGV.

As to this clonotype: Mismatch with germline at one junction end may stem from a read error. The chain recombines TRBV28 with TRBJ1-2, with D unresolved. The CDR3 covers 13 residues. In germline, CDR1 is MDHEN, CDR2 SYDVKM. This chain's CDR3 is CASILMGNYGYTF. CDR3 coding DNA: TGTGCCAGCATTTTGATGGGAAACTATGGCTATACCTTC.

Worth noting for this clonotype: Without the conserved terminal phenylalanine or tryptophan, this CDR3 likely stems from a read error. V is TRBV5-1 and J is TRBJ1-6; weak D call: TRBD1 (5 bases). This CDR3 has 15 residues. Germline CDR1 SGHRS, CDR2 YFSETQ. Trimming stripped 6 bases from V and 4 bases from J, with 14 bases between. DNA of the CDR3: TGCGCCAGCACGCCGGAAAGACAGTATAATTCACCCCTCCACTCT. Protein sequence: CASTPERQYNSPLHS.

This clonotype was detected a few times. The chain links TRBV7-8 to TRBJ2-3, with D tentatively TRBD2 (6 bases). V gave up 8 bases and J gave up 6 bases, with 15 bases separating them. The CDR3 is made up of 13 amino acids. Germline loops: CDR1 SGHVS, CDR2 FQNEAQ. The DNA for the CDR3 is TGTGCCAGCTGGGGGGTGGACGAGGATACGCAGTATTTT. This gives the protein CASWGVDEDTQYF.

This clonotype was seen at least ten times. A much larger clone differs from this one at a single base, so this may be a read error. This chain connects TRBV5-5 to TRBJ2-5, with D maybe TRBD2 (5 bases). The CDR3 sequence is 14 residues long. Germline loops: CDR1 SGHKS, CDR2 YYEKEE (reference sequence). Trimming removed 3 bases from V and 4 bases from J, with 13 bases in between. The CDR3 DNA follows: TGTGCCAGCAGCTCGAAGACTAAGGGAGAGACCCAGTACTTC. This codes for CASSSKTKGETQYF.

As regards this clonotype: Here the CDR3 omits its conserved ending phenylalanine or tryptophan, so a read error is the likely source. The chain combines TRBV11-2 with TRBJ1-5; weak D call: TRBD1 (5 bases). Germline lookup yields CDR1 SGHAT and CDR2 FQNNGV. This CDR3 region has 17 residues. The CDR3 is CASSLVGVTGSNQPQHL. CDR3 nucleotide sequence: TGTGCCAGTAGCTTAGTAGGGGTAACAGGAAGCAATCAGCCGCAGCATCTT.